One and the same sample provided the 15 T cell receptor beta chains below, sequenced in a study of cytomegalovirus exposure and HLA in healthy donors. PCR involved 60 Vbeta and 13 Jbeta primers. The table came from immunoSEQ multiplex PCR; TCRdb's copy has only in-frame clones and leaves some out. The sample yields 70,000 to 75,000 clones, 60% to 80% seen once. The sequencing input was PBMCs. These receptors came from a woman aged 40 to 50 in good health and CMV-seropositive.

Within the sample, this clone is medium-sized. This chain uses TRBV4-1 with TRBJ1-6, with TRBD1 identical over 9 bases. The CDR3 runs 16 residues. The trim removed 4 bases at V and 7 bases at J, leaving 8 bases unmatched. The germline CDR1 and CDR2 sequences are MGHRA and YSYEKL. CDR3 nucleotides: TGCGCCAGCAGCCCTGGGCCGGGACAGGGAAATTCACCCCTCCACTTT. It encodes CASSPGPGQGNSPLHF.

The V gene is TRBV7-4, the J gene TRBJ2-1; 8 bases are shared with TRBD1. The germline gives CDR1 SGHVT, CDR2 SQSDAQ. The CDR3 covers 16 residues. V trimming: 5 bases; J trimming: 1 base; junction bases outside the gene matches: 7. The DNA for the CDR3 is TGTGCCAGCAGCCCGGACAGGGTACAGTCCTACAATGAGCAGTTCTTC. Protein product: CASSPDRVQSYNEQFF.

The rearrangement links TRBV29-1 to TRBJ2-1; TRBD1 matches 8 bases. Germline V gene sequence: CDR1 SQVTM, CDR2 ANQGSEA. The CDR3 totals 15 residues. V shed 4 bases and J 2 bases; nucleotides not matched to a gene: 7. The DNA of the CDR3 is TGCAGCGTTGCGGCCGGGACAGGAACCTACAATGAGCAGTTCTTC. Its protein product is CSVAAGTGTYNEQFF.

The chain recombines TRBV5-1 with TRBJ2-2; 7 positions agree with TRBD1. CDR1 and CDR2 from the germline V gene are SGHRS and YFSETQ. The CDR3 runs 11 residues. Germline trimming cut 7 bases from V and 14 bases from J; bases unmatched to any gene: 8. CDR3 coding DNA: TGCGCCAGCTCAAATACAGGGGCCCTGTTTTTT. It is translated as CASSNTGALFF.

The CDR3 region has the DNA TGTGCCAGCAGCTTAAGTACCCGGAGCACTGAAGCTTTCTTT. The encoded protein is CASSLSTRSTEAFF. The genes are TRBV7-9 and TRBJ1-1; D is undetermined. The CDR3 sequence is 14 residues long. Germline V lookup: CDR1 SEHNR, CDR2 FQNEAQ (reference sequence). Trimming cost V 2 bases and J 4 bases, with 11 bases left between them.

The chain couples TRBV5-1 to TRBJ2-2; D is unclear. The CDR3 is made up of 14 amino acids. V gave up 2 bases and J gave up 8 bases, with 13 bases separating them. Looked up from germline, CDR1 is SGHRS and CDR2 is YFSETQ. CDR3 residues: CASSFGQQAGELFF. CDR3 in DNA: TGCGCCAGCAGCTTCGGCCAACAAGCGGGGGAGCTGTTTTTT.

This clone has a handful of counts. The V call is TRBV7-9, the J call TRBJ1-4; 7 bases agree with TRBD1. The CDR3 consists of 14 residues. Germline V gene data show CDR1 as SEHNR and CDR2 as FQNEAQ (reference sequence). J gave up 5 bases and V 4 bases, and 4 bases lay outside the gene matches. The CDR3 is CASSSGQDNEKLFF. CDR3 coding DNA: TGTGCCAGCAGCTCCGGACAGGACAATGAAAAACTGTTTTTT. The full variable domain, its missing parts supplied by reference TRBV7-9 and TRBJ1-4, is DTGVSQNPRHKITKRGQNVTFRCDPISEHNRLYWYRQTLGQGPEFLTYFQNEAQLEKSRLLSDRFSAERPKGSFSTLEIQRTEQGDSAMYLCASSSGQDNEKLFFGSGTQLSVL.

This clone was seen more than once but under ten times. This chain uses TRBV29-1 with TRBJ1-1; D remains unclear. Germline CDR1 is SQVTM and CDR2 is ANQGSEA. V shed 6 bases and J shed 4 bases, with 12 bases lying between them. The CDR3 is 12 amino acids. The CDR3 region has the DNA TGCAGCGTCCAGAGAGAGGGCACTGAAGCTTTCTTT. Translating gives CSVQREGTEAFF. Full variable domain (remainder filled in from reference TRBV29-1 and TRBJ1-1): SAVISQKPSRDICQRGTSLTIQCQVDSQVTMMFWYRQQPGQSLTLIATANQGSEATYESGFVIDKFPISRPNLTFSTLTVSNMSPEDSSIYLCSVQREGTEAFFGQGTRLTVV.

The chain uses TRBV19 and TRBJ1-4; 7 bases match TRBD1. V trimming: 5 bases; J trimming: 6 bases; junction bases outside the gene matches: 3. Germline V gives CDR1 LNHDA, CDR2 SQIVND (reference sequence). CDR3 length: 13 residues. The CDR3 loop reads CASSHRGDEKLFF. The CDR3, as DNA: TGTGCCAGTAGTCACAGGGGTGATGAAAAACTGTTTTTT.

This clone has just a few counts. The V gene is TRBV11-2, the J gene TRBJ2-7, with D uncertain. Germline lookup yields CDR1 SGHAT and CDR2 FQNNGV. The V and J ends lost 5 bases and 7 bases respectively, with 6 bases between them. There are 10 residues in the CDR3. This CDR3 is CASSNGEQYF. CDR3 nucleotides: TGTGCCAGCAGCAACGGGGAGCAGTACTTC.

The chain is built from TRBV5-1 and TRBJ1-1; D not certain. Germline values: CDR1 SGHRS, CDR2 YFSETQ. V was clipped by 4 bases and J by 0 bases, with 10 bases between them. The CDR3 length is 14 residues. The CDR3 DNA reads TGCGCCAGCAGCCGCGGAGGACTGAACACTGAAGCTTTCTTT. Its translation is CASSRGGLNTEAFF.

The rearrangement links TRBV29-1 to TRBJ1-2; 7 bases fit TRBD1. After removal of 5 bases from V and 13 bases from J, the junction contained 13 bases not matched to a gene. Germline V gene lookup returns CDR1 SQVTM and CDR2 ANQGSEA. The CDR3 is 12 amino acids. Here the CDR3 reads CSVNGGSPGGTF. The CDR3 DNA sequence: TGCAGCGTTAACGGCGGGTCCCCAGGGGGCACCTTC.

The chain employs TRBV9 and TRBJ1-1, with D perhaps TRBD1 (5 bases). Germline V gene sequence: CDR1 SGDLS, CDR2 YYNGEE. The V and J ends lost 0 bases and 5 bases respectively, with 8 bases between them. CDR3 length: 13 amino acids. CDR3 amino acids: CASSVGRGTEAFF. The CDR3 nucleotides read TGTGCCAGCAGCGTAGGGAGGGGTACTGAAGCTTTCTTT.

There are a few counts of this clone. The chain couples TRBV2 to TRBJ2-3; tentative D call: TRBD2 (6 bases). V was clipped by 5 bases and J by 0 bases, with 12 bases between them. CDR3 length equals 15 residues. CDR1 and CDR2 from the germline V gene are SNHLY and FYNNEI. In DNA, the CDR3 is TGTGCCAGCAGTCGCGGCGGGGTGAGCACAGATACGCAGTATTTT. Encoded protein: CASSRGGVSTDTQYF.

The chain employs TRBV2 and TRBJ1-1, with TRBD1 matching over 9 bases. The V segment lost 6 bases and the J segment 0 bases; nucleotides outside the gene matches: 2. The CDR3 length is 14 residues. Germline lookup yields CDR1 SNHLY and CDR2 FYNNEI. Here the CDR3 reads CASSNRGLNTEAFF. CDR3 DNA sequence: TGTGCCAGCAGCAACAGGGGGCTGAACACTGAAGCTTTCTTT.